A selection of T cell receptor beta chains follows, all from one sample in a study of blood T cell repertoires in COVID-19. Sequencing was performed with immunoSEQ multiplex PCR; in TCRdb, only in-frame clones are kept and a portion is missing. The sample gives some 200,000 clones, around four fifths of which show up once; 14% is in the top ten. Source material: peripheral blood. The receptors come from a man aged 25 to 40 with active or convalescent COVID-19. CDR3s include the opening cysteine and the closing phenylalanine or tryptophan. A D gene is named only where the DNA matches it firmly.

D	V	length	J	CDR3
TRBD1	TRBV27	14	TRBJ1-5	CASSEQGPNQPQHF
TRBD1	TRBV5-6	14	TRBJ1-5	CASSFGQGRQPQHF
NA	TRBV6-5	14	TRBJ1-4	CASSYGEIGEKLFF
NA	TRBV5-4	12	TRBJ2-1	CASSWGLSEQFF
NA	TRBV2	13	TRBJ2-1	CASSLTASNEQFF
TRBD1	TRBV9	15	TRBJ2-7	CASSDGTGDGYEQYF
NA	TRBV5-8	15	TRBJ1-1	CASSLRQGMNTEAFF
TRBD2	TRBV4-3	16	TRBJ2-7	CASSQDYAGGGYEQYF
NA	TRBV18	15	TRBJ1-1	CASSPRLQGNTEAFF
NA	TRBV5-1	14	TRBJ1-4	CASRGGTGNEKLFF
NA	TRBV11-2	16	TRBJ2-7	CASSSNRDSSHYEQYF
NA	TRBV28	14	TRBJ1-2	CASSLTPPQMGYTF
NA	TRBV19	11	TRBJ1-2	CASSSSYGYTF
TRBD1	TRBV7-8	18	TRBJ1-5	CASSPRDREDYSNQPQHF
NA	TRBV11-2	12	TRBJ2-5	CASSLEQVTQYF
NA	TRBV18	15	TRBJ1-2	CASSPTAISNYGYTF
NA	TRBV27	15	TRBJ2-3	CASSPTRGLADTQYF
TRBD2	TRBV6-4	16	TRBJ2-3	CASSDAVAGGRDTQYF
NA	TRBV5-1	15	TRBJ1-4	CASSFTPGTNEKLFF
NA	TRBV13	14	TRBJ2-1	CASSRRAPYNEQFF
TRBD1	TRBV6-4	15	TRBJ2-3	CASSGQGSSSDTQYF
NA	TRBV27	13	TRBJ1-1	CASSLGQVTEAFF
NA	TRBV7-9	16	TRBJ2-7	CASSLGPQVPADEQYF
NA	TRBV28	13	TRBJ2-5	CAVARSDQETQYF
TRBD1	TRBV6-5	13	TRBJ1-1	CAGTDRGSTEAFF
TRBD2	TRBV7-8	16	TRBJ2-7	CASSLTRLAGGDEQYF
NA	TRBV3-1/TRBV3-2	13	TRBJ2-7	CASSQGPTYEQYF
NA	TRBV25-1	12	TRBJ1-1	CASRRGSGEAFF
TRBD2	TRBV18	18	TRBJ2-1	CASSPPLGSGRAYNEQFF
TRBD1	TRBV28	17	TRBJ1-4	CASNPTGAILINEKLFF
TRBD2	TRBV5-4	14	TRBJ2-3	CASSLGLAADTQYF
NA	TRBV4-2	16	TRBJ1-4	CASSQPSRPGGEKLFF
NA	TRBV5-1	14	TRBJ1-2	CASSVQEVVDGYTF
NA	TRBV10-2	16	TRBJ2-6	CASSEGRSWGANVLTF
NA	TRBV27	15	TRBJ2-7	CASSLRIVGGYEQYF
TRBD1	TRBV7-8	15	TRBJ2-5	CASSYTGGSQETQYF
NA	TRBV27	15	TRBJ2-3	CASSFWGGLTDTQYF
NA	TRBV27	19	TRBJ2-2	CASSLFSSRESANTGELFF
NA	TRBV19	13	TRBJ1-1	CATQAGGYTEAFF
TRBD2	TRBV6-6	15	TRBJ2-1	CASRSWSGDGNEQFF
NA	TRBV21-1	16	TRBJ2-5	CASSKDRSGRVETQYF
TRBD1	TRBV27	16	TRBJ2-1	CASSLQGTAGGNEQFF
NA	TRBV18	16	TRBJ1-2	CASSPPWGRPNYGYTF
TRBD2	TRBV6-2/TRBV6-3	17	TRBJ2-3	CASSYARAGGSTDTQYF
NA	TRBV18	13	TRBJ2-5	CATQSENEETQYF
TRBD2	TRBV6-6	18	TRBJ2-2	CASSRRTSGGGYTGELFF
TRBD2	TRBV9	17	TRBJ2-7	CPSSAEAGGRGSYEQYF
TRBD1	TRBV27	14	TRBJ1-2	CASSVQGVSHGYTF
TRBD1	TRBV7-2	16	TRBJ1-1	CASSPRTGIMNTEAFF
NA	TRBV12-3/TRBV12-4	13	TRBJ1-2	CASRKGGDYGYTF
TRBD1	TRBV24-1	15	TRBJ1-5	CATSGTGAFNQPQHF
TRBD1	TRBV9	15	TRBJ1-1	CASSARGQVGTEAFF
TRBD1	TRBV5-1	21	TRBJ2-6	CASSHLINTGTGSSGANVLTF
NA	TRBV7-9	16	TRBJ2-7	CASSSTAGSPHYEQYF
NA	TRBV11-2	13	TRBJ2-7	CASSPGGNYEQYF
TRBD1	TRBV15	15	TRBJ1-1	CATSRGRGLGTEAFF
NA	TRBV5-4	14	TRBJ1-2	CASSSGLANYGYTF
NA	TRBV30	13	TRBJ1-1	CAWTLQANTEAFF